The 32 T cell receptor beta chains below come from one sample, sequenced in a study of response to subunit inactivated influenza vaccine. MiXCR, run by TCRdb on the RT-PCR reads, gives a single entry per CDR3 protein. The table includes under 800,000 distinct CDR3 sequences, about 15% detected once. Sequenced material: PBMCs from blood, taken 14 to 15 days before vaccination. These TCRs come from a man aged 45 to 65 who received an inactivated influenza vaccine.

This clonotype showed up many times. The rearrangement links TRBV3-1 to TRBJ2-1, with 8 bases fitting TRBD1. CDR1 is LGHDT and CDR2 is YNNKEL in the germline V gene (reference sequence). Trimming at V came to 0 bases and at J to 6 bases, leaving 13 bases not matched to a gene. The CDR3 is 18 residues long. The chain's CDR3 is CASSQDRFGRGLGNEQFF. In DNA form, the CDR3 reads TGTGCCAGCAGCCAAGATCGGTTTGGCAGGGGGCTTGGCAATGAGCAGTTCTTC.

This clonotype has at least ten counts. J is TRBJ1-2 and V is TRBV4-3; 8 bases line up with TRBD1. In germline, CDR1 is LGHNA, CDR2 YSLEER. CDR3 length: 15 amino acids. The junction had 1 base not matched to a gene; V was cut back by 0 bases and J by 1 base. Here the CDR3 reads CASSQDTGGNYGYTF. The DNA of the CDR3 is TGCGCCAGCAGCCAAGATACAGGGGGTAACTATGGCTACACCTTC.

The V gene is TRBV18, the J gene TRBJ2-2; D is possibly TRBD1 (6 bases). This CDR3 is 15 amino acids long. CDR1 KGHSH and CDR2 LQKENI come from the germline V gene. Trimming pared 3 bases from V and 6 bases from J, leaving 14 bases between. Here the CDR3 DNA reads TGTGCCAGCTCACCTCGGAAGGGGGATGCCGGGGAGCTGTTTTTT. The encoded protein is CASSPRKGDAGELFF.

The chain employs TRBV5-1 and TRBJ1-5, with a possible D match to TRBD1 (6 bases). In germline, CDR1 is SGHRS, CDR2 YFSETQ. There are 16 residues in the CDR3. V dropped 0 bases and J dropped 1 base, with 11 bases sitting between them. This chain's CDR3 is CASSLGDGTSNQPQHF. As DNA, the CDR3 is TGCGCCAGCAGCTTGGGGGACGGGACAAGCAATCAGCCCCAGCATTTT.

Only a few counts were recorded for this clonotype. CDR3 amino acids: CASSQDIGTASYEQYF. CDR3 nucleotide sequence: TGTGCCAGCAGCCAAGACATCGGGACGGCTTCCTACGAGCAGTACTTC. V gene TRBV4-2 combines with J gene TRBJ2-7; D assignment may be TRBD1 or TRBD2 (5 bases each). Germline assignment: CDR1 LGHNA and CDR2 YNFKEQ. V gave up 0 bases and J gave up 1 base, with 13 bases separating them. The CDR3 has 16 amino acids.

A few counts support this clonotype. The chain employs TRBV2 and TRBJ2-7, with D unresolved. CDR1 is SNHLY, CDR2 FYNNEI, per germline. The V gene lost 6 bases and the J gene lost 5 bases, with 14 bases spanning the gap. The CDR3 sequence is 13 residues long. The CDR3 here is CASRMWGINEQYF. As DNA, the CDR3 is TGTGCCAGCAGGATGTGGGGTATAAACGAGCAGTACTTC.

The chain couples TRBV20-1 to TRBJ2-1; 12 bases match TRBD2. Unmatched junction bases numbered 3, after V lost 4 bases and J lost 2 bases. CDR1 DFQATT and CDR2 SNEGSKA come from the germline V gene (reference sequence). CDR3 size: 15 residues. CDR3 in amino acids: CSATTSGGTYNEQFF. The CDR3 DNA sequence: TGCAGTGCTACAACTAGCGGGGGGACCTACAATGAGCAGTTCTTC.

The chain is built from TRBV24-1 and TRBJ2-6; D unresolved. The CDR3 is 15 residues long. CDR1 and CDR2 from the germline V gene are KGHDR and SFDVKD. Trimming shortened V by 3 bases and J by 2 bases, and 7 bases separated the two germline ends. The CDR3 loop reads CATSDPQPGANVLTF. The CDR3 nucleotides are TGTGCCACCAGTGATCCGCAACCTGGGGCCAACGTCCTGACTTTC.

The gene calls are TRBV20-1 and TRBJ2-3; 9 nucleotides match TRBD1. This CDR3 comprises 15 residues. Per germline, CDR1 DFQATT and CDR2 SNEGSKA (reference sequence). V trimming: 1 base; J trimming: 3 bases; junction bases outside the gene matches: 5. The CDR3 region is CSARGGQGRTDTQYF. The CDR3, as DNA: TGCAGTGCTAGAGGGGGACAGGGTCGGACAGATACGCAGTATTTT.

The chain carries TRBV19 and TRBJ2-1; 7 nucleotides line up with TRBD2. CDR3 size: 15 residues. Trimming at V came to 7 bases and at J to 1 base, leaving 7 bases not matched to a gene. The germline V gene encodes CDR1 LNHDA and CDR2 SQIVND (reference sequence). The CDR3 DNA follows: TGTGCCAGTAACATAGCGGGCGCGTCCTACAATGAGCAGTTCTTC. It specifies CASNIAGASYNEQFF.

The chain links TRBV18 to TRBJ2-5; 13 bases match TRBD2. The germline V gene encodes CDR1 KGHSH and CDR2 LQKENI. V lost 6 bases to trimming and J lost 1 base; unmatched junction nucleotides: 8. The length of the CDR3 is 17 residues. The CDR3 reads CASSLGTSGNLQETQYF. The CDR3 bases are TGTGCCAGCTCCCTCGGGACTAGCGGGAACCTCCAAGAGACCCAGTACTTC.

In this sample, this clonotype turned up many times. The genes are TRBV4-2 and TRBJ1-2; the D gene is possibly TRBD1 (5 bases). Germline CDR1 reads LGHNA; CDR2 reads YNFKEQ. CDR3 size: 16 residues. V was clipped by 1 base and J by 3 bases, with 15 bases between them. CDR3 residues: CASSQGGLGIDYGYTF. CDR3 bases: TGTGCCAGCAGCCAAGGGGGACTGGGCATCGACTATGGCTACACCTTC.

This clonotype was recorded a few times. CDR3 sequence: CASSQPRDPNEKLFF. CDR3 DNA sequence: TGCGCCAGCAGCCAGCCAAGGGATCCTAATGAAAAACTGTTTTTT. The rearrangement joins TRBV4-1 to TRBJ1-4; the D is unclear. Looked up from germline, CDR1 is MGHRA and CDR2 is YSYEKL. The CDR3 runs 15 residues. V lost 3 bases and J lost 3, with 11 bases in between.

The CDR3 DNA follows: TGTGCCAGCAGCCATAGCGGGAACACCGGGGAGCTGTTTTTT. Translation: CASSHSGNTGELFF. This chain connects TRBV11-3 to TRBJ2-2; tentative D call: TRBD2 (6 bases). CDR1 and CDR2 (germline): SGHNT, YENEEA. V gave up 5 bases and J gave up 1 base, with 8 bases separating them. The CDR3 is 14 residues long. Drawing the rest from reference TRBV11-3 and TRBJ2-2, the complete variable domain is EAGVVQSPRYKIIEKKQPVAFWCNPISGHNTLYWYLQNLGQGPELLIRYENEEAVDDSQLPKDRFSAERLKGVDSTLKIQPAELGDSAVYLCASSHSGNTGELFFGEGSRLTVL.

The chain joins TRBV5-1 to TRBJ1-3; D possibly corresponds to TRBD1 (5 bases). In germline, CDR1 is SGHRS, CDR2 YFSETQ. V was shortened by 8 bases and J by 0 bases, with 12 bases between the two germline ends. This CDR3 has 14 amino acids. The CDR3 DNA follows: TGCGCCAGTGGGGACGGCAACTCTGGAAACACCATATATTTT. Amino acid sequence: CASGDGNSGNTIYF.

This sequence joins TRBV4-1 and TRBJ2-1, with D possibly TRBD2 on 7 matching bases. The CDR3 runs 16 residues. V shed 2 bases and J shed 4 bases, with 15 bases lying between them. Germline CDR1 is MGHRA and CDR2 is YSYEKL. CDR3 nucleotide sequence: TGCGCCAGCAGCCAATGGGCGGGGGCAGATTACAATGAGCAGTTCTTC. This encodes CASSQWAGADYNEQFF.

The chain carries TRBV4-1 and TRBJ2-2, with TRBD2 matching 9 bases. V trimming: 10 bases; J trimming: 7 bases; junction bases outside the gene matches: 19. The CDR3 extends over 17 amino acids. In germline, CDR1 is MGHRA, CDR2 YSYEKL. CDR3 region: CATSLDSGSGDDGELFF. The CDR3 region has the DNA TGCGCCACCTCCCTAGATAGCGGGAGCGGGGATGACGGGGAGCTGTTTTTT.

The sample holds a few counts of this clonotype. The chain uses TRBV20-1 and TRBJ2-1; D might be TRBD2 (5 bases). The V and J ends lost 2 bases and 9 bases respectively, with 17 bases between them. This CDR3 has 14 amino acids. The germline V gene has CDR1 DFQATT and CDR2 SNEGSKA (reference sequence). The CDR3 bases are TGCAGTGCTAGACCACTGCCCCTCGGAGGTGAGCAGTTCTTC. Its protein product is CSARPLPLGGEQFF.

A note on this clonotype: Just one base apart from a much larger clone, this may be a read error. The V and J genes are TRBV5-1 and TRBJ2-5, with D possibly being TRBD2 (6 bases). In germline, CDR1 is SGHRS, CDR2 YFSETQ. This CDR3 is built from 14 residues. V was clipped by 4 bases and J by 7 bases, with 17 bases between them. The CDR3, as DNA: TGCGCCAGCAGCCCCCACAAAGACGGGGGGACCCAGTACTTC. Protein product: CASSPHKDGGTQYF.

The CDR3 sequence is CASSYPFTWDRISGANVLTF. Written as DNA, the CDR3 is TGTGCCAGCAGTTATCCCTTTACATGGGACAGGATAAGTGGGGCCAACGTCCTGACTTTC. The rearrangement uses TRBV6-2 or TRBV6-3 and TRBJ2-6; 8 bases agree with TRBD1. The CDR3 contains 20 residues. Germline V gene lookup returns CDR1 MNHEY and CDR2 SVGEGT. Germline trimming cut 3 bases from V and 3 bases from J; bases unmatched to any gene: 16.

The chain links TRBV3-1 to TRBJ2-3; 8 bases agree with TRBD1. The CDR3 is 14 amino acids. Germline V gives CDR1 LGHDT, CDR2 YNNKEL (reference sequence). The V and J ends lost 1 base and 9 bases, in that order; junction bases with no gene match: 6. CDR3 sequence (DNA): TGTGCCAGCAGCCAAGGACAGGGGACAGTCACGCAGTATTTT. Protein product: CASSQGQGTVTQYF.

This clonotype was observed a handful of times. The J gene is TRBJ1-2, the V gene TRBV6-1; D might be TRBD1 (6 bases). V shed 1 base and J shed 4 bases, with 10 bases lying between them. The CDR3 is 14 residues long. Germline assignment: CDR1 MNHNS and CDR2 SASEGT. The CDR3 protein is CASSEEQDSYGYTF. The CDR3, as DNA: TGTGCCAGCAGTGAAGAGCAGGACAGCTATGGCTACACCTTC.

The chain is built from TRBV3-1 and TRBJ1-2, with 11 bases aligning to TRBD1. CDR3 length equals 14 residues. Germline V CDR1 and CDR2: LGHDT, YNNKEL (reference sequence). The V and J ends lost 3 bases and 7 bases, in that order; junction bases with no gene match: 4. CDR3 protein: CASSQDRGLSGYTF. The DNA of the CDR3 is TGTGCCAGCAGCCAGGACAGGGGGCTATCTGGCTACACCTTC.

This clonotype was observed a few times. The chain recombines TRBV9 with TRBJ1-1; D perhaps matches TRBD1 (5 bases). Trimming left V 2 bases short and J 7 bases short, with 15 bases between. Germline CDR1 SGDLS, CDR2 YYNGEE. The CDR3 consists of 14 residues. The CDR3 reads CASSVSPTDDEAFF. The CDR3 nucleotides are TGTGCCAGCAGCGTCAGCCCGACAGACGATGAAGCTTTCTTT. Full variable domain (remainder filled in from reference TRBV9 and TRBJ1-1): DSGVTQTPKHLITATGQRVTLRCSPRSGDLSVYWYQQSLDQGLQFLIQYYNGEERAKGNILERFSAQQFPDLHSELNLSSLELGDSALYFCASSVSPTDDEAFFGQGTRLTVV.

This CDR3 is CAIARGGTQYF. The CDR3 bases are TGTGCCATCGCGCGGGGGGGTACGCAGTATTTT. The chain uses TRBV7-8 and TRBJ2-3; 9 bases are shared with TRBD2. Germline V gene data show CDR1 as SGHVS and CDR2 as FQNEAQ. V trimming: 10 bases; J trimming: 8 bases; junction bases outside the gene matches: 4. The CDR3 totals 11 residues.

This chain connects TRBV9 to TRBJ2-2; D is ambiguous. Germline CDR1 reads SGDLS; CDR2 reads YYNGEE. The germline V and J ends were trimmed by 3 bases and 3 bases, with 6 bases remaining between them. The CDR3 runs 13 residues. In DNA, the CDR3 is TGTGCCAGCAGCGGGGTCGACACCGGGGAGCTGTTTTTT. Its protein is CASSGVDTGELFF.

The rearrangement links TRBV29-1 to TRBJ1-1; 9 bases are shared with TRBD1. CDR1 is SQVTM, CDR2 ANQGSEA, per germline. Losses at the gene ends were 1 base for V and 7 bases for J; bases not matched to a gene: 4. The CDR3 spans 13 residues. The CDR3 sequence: CSVEGQGVGEAFF. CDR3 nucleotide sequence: TGCAGCGTTGAAGGACAGGGGGTTGGTGAAGCTTTCTTT.

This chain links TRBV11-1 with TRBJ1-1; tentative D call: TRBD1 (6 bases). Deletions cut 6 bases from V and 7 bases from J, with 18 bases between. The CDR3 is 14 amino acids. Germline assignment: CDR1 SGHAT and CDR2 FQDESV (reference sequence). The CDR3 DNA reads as TGTGCCAGCAGTTGGAACAGGGCAAGCGGTGAAGCTTTCTTT. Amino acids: CASSWNRASGEAFF. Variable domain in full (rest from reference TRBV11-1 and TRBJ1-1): EAEVAQSPRYKITEKSQAVAFWCDPISGHATLYWYRQILGQGPELLVQFQDESVVDDSQLPKDRFSAERLKGVDSTLKIQPAELGDSAMYLCASSWNRASGEAFFGQGTRLTVV.

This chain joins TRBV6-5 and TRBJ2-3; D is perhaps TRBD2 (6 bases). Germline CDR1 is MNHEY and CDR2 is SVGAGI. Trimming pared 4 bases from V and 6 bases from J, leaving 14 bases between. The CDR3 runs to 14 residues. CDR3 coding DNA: TGTGCCAGCAGTTCCGGGGTTGGGGGGGATACGCAGTATTTT. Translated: CASSSGVGGDTQYF.

DNA of the CDR3: TGCAGCGTTCCGACTAGCGGGGACCGCTTTGAGCAGTTCTTC. Translation: CSVPTSGDRFEQFF. The chain carries TRBV29-1 and TRBJ2-1; 11 nucleotides align to TRBD2. The CDR3 consists of 14 residues. The V and J ends lost 5 bases and 9 bases, in that order; junction bases with no gene match: 9. Germline CDR1 and CDR2: SQVTM and ANQGSEA.

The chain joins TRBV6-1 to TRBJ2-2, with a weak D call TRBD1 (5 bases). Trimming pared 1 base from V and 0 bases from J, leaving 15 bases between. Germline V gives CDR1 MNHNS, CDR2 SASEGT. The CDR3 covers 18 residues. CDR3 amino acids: CASSEVGFQGANTGELFF. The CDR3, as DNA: TGTGCCAGCAGTGAAGTAGGTTTCCAGGGCGCGAACACCGGGGAGCTGTTTTTT.

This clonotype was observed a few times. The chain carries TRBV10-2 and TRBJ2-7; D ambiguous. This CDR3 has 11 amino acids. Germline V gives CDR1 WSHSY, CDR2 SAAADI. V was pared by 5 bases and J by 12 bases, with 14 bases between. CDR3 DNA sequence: TGCGCCAGCAGTTACGAGCCGGTCCTGTACTTC. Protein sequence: CASSYEPVLYF.